Below are 17 T cell receptor beta chains sequenced from a single sample in a study of OX40 agonist ivuxolimab in advanced cancers. Sequencing was performed with immunoSEQ multiplex PCR; in TCRdb, only in-frame clones are kept and a portion is missing. The sample lists 65,000 to 90,000 clones, 90% occurring once. The sample consisted of CD4+ or CD8+ T cells sorted from blood, taken in a trial of the OX40 agonist ivuxolimab. The receptors originated from an adult with an advanced solid tumor such as melanoma, head and neck, liver or kidney cancer.

The chain uses TRBV2 and TRBJ1-5; tentative D call: TRBD1 (5 bases). Trimming took 6 bases from V and 3 from J, leaving 12 bases between them. The CDR3 runs to 14 residues. Germline V gene data show CDR1 as SNHLY and CDR2 as FYNNEI. The CDR3 sequence is CASRVGGDNQPQHF. The CDR3 bases are TGTGCCAGCAGGGTTGGGGGGGACAATCAGCCCCAGCATTTT.

This rearrangement joins TRBV7-2 to TRBJ2-1; D gene ambiguous. This CDR3 contains 15 residues. The V and J ends lost 2 bases and 0 bases respectively, with 8 bases between them. Germline lookup yields CDR1 SGHTA and CDR2 FQGNSA. CDR3 nucleotides: TGTGCCAGCAGCTTAAGTCCTAACTCCTACAATGAGCAGTTCTTC. It codes for CASSLSPNSYNEQFF.

The chain links TRBV6-6 to TRBJ2-7; no definite D call. The V end was cut by 5 bases, the J end by 13 bases, with 21 bases between. The germline gives CDR1 MNHNY, CDR2 SVGAGI (reference sequence). This CDR3 spans 13 amino acids. The CDR3 region is CASSVAKDRNRYF. DNA for the CDR3: TGTGCCAGCAGTGTTGCGAAAGACCGTAATCGTTACTTC.

The rearrangement joins TRBV5-4 to TRBJ1-3; 8 bases match TRBD1. The CDR3 covers 15 residues. Unmatched junction bases numbered 6, after V lost 5 bases and J lost 2 bases. Germline values: CDR1 SGHNT, CDR2 YYREEE (reference sequence). The CDR3 sequence is CASSRQGSAGNTIYF. The CDR3 coding sequence is TGTGCCAGCAGTCGACAGGGGTCGGCTGGAAACACCATATATTTT. Looking up the rest from reference TRBV5-4 and TRBJ1-3 gives the full variable domain: ETGVTQSPTHLIKTRGQQVTLRCSSQSGHNTVSWYQQALGQGPQFIFQYYREEENGRGNFPPRFSGLQFPNYSSELNVNALELDDSALYLCASSRQGSAGNTIYFGEGSWLTVV.

The chain carries TRBV11-2 and TRBJ2-7, with TRBD2 matching over 7 bases. The germline gives CDR1 SGHAT, CDR2 FQNNGV. The length of the CDR3 is 14 residues. The V segment lost 5 bases and the J segment 6 bases; nucleotides outside the gene matches: 10. The CDR3 sequence is CASSPRTSPAEQYF. CDR3 bases: TGTGCCAGCAGCCCTCGGACTAGTCCGGCCGAGCAGTACTTC.

V is TRBV5-1 and J is TRBJ1-4, with TRBD1 as a possible D gene (6 bases). Trimming took 5 bases from V and 7 from J, leaving 15 bases between them. Germline values: CDR1 SGHRS, CDR2 YFSETQ. The CDR3 extends over 14 amino acids. The CDR3: CASSPGVGSEKLFF. DNA of the CDR3: TGCGCCAGCAGTCCAGGGGTCGGGAGTGAAAAACTGTTTTTT.

The chain has TRBV9 and TRBJ2-1; no definite D call. V was cut by 0 bases and J by 8 bases, with 6 bases left in between. This CDR3 has 12 amino acids. Germline V gene data show CDR1 as SGDLS and CDR2 as YYNGEE. CDR3 residues: CASSVGQDEQFF. CDR3 sequence (DNA): TGTGCCAGCAGCGTAGGTCAGGATGAGCAGTTCTTC.

The table lists this clone with a count of one. The chain combines TRBV6-5 with TRBJ2-7, with 7 bases identical to TRBD2. Germline lookup yields CDR1 MNHEY and CDR2 SVGAGI. CDR3 length: 15 amino acids. V lost 6 bases, J lost 4 bases, and 12 bases stayed unmatched. The CDR3 sequence: CASSWGSSGLYEQYF. In nucleotides, the CDR3 is TGTGCCAGCAGCTGGGGGTCTAGCGGTCTATACGAGCAGTACTTC.

This rearrangement joins TRBV7-2 to TRBJ1-5, with TRBD1 matching over 10 bases. The trim removed 5 bases at V and 5 bases at J, leaving 6 bases unmatched. This CDR3 spans 15 amino acids. Germline V CDR1 and CDR2: SGHTA, FQGNSA. This CDR3 is CASSPVDRGHQPQHF. In DNA form, the CDR3 reads TGTGCCAGCAGCCCTGTAGACAGGGGGCATCAGCCCCAGCATTTT. The full variable domain, in which reference TRBV7-2 and TRBJ1-5 provide the parts outside the CDR3, is GAGVSQSPSNKVTEKGKDVELRCDPISGHTALYWYRQSLGQGLEFLIYFQGNSAPDKSGLPSDRFSAERTGGSVSTLTIQRTQQEDSAVYLCASSPVDRGHQPQHFGDGTRLSIL.

The gene calls are TRBV9 and TRBJ1-2, with D possibly being TRBD1 (5 bases). Germline V lookup: CDR1 SGDLS, CDR2 YYNGEE. Trimming cost V 4 bases and J 4 bases, with 14 bases left between them. CDR3 length: 14 amino acids. The CDR3: CASSPDTHSYGYTF. CDR3 DNA: TGTGCCAGCAGCCCGGACACTCACTCCTATGGCTACACCTTC.

The chain has TRBV6-5 and TRBJ1-2; D gene unclear. V was cut by 5 bases and J by 6 bases, with 10 bases left in between. The CDR3 sequence is 12 residues long. The germline V gene has CDR1 MNHEY and CDR2 SVGAGI. The CDR3 DNA follows: TGTGCCAGCAGTAGGCCTCTCCATGGCTACACCTTC. It codes for CASSRPLHGYTF.

The rearrangement links TRBV29-1 to TRBJ2-5; 8 positions match TRBD2. Trimming took 6 bases from V and 2 from J; bases not matched to a gene: 5. This CDR3 is 13 amino acids long. Germline V gene data show CDR1 as SQVTM and CDR2 as ANQGSEA. CDR3 in DNA: TGCAGCGTACAGGTAGCGGGACAAGAGACCCAGTACTTC. Residues: CSVQVAGQETQYF.

J is TRBJ1-2 and V is TRBV9; TRBD1 might be the D (6 bases). V shed 4 bases and J shed 0 bases, with 13 bases lying between them. This CDR3 comprises 15 residues. Germline V gene lookup returns CDR1 SGDLS and CDR2 YYNGEE. In DNA form, the CDR3 reads TGTGCCAGCAGCAGACAGGATCCCTCTAACTATGGCTACACCTTC. It is translated as CASSRQDPSNYGYTF.

CDR3 nucleotide sequence: TGTGCCAGCTCACAGGACAGGGGATTCGATGAGCAGTTCTTC. Translating it yields CASSQDRGFDEQFF. The J gene is TRBJ2-1, the V gene TRBV18; 9 bases are a match to TRBD1. Germline CDR1 KGHSH, CDR2 LQKENI. The CDR3 sequence is 14 residues long. J lost 8 bases, V lost 4 bases, and 6 bases had no gene match.

The J gene is TRBJ1-4, the V gene TRBV29-1; 11 nucleotides match TRBD1. Germline trimming cut 6 bases from V and 7 bases from J; bases unmatched to any gene: 7. The CDR3 is 14 amino acids. CDR1 and CDR2 (germline): SQVTM, ANQGSEA. CDR3 nucleotides: TGCAGCGTGATGGGACAGGGGGGGAGTGAAAAACTGTTTTTT. This translates into CSVMGQGGSEKLFF.

The rearrangement links TRBV7-3 to TRBJ2-2; 7 bases match TRBD2. The CDR3 covers 16 residues. Trimming removed 5 bases from V and 0 bases from J; junction bases left unmatched: 6. CDR1 SGHTA and CDR2 FQGTGA come from the germline V gene. The CDR3 sequence: CASSPEGLPNTGELFF. CDR3 sequence (DNA): TGTGCCAGCAGCCCCGAGGGACTACCGAACACCGGGGAGCTGTTTTTT.

The rearrangement joins TRBV7-2 to TRBJ1-5; D is ambiguous. The germline V and J ends were trimmed by 3 bases and 0 bases, with 6 bases remaining between them. Germline CDR1 reads SGHTA; CDR2 reads FQGNSA. The CDR3 loop spans 14 amino acids. The CDR3 nucleotides read TGTGCCAGCAGCTTGGTTAATAGCAATCAGCCCCAGCATTTT. This codes for CASSLVNSNQPQHF.